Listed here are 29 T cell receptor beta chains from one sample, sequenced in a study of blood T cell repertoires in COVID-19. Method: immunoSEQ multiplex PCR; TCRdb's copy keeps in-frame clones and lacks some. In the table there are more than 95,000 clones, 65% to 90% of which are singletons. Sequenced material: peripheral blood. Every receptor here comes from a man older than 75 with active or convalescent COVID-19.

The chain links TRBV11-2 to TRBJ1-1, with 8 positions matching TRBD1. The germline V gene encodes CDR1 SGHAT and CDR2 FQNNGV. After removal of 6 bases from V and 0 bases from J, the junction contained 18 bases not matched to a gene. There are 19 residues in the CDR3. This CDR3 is CASRSAPGQGNSMNTEAFF. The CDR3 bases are TGTGCCAGCAGGTCCGCACCAGGACAGGGTAATTCTATGAACACTGAAGCTTTCTTT.

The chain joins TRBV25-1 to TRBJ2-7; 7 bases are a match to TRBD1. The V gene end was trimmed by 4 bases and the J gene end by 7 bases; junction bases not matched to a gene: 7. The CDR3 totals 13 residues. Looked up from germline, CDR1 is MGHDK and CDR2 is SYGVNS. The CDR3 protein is CASSVDRVGEQYF. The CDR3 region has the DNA TGTGCCAGCAGTGTAGACAGGGTGGGGGAGCAGTACTTC.

The CDR3 nucleotides read TGTGCCAGCACCTATGCAGGAGAAAAACTGTTTTTT. It encodes CASTYAGEKLFF. V and J are TRBV6-6 and TRBJ1-4; the D is unclear. The germline gives CDR1 MNHNY, CDR2 SVGAGI (reference sequence). V lost 7 bases and J 8 bases, leaving 11 bases between the germline ends. The CDR3 is 12 amino acids.

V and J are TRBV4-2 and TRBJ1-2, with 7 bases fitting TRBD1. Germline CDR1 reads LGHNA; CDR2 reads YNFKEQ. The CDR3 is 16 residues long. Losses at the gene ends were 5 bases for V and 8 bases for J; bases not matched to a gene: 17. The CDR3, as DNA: TGTGCCAGCAGCACTTACGGCGGGACAGCCGTCCTGGGCTACACCTTC. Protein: CASSTYGGTAVLGYTF.

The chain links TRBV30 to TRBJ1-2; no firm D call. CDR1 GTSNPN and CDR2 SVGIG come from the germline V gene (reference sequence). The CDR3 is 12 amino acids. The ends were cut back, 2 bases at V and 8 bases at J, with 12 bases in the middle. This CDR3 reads CAWSRGETGYTF. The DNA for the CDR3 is TGTGCCTGGAGTCGCGGGGAAACGGGCTACACCTTC.

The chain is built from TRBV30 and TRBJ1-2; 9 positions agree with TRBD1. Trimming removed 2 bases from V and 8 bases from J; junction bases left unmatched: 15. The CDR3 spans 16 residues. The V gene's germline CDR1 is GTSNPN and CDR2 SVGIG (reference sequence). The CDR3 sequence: CAWSKPGQGPARGYTF. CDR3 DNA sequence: TGTGCCTGGAGTAAACCGGGACAGGGTCCCGCGAGGGGCTACACCTTC.

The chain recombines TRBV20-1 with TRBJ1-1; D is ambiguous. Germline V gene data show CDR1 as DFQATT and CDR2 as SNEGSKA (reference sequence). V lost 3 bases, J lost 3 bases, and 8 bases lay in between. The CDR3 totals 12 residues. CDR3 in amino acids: CSASNTYTEAFF. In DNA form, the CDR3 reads TGCAGTGCTAGTAACACCTACACTGAAGCTTTCTTT.

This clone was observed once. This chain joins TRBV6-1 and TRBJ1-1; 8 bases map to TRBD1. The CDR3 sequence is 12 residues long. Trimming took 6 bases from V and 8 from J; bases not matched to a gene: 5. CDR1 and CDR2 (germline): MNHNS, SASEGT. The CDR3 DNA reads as TGTGCCAGCAGCCCCGGACAGGGAGAAGCTTTCTTT. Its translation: CASSPGQGEAFF.

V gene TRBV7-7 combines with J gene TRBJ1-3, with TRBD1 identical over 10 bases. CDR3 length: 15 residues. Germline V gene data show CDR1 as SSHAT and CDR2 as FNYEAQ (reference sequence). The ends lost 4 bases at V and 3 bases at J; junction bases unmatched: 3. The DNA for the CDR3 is TGTGCCAGCAGCTCGGGACAGGGGAATGGAAACACCATATATTTT. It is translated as CASSSGQGNGNTIYF.

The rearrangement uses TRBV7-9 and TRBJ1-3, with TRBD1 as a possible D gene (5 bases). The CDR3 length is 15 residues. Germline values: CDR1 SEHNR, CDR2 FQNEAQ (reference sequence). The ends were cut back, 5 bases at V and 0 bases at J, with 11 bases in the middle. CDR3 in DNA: TGTGCCAGCAGCCCGACAGTCCCCTCTGGAAACACCATATATTTT. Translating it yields CASSPTVPSGNTIYF. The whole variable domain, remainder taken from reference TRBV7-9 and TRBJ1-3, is DTGVSQNPRHKITKRGQNVTFRCDPISEHNRLYWYRQTLGQGPEFLTYFQNEAQLEKSRLLSDRFSAERPKGSFSTLEIQRTEQGDSAMYLCASSPTVPSGNTIYFGEGSWLTVV.

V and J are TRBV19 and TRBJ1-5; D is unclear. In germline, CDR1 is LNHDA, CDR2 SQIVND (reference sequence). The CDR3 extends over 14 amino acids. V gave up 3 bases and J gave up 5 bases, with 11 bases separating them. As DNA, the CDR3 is TGTGCCAGTAGTATCCGGGAGGGTGATCAGCCCCAGCATTTT. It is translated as CASSIREGDQPQHF.

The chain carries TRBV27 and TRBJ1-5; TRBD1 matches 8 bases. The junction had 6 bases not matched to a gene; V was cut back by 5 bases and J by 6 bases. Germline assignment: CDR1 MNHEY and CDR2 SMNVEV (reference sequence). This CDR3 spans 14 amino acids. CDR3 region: CASSNQGAGQPQHF. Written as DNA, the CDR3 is TGTGCCAGCAGTAACCAGGGGGCTGGTCAGCCCCAGCATTTT.

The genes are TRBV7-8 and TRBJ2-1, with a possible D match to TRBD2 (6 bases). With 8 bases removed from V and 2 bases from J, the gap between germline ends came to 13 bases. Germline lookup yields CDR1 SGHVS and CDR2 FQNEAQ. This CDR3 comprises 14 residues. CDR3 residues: CASRRAGTYNEQFF. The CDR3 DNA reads TGTGCCAGCCGGAGGGCCGGCACCTACAATGAGCAGTTCTTC. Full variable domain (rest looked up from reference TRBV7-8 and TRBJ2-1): GAGVSQSPRYKVAKRGQDVALRCDPISGHVSLFWYQQALGQGPEFLTYFQNEAQLDKSGLPSDRFFAERPEGSVSTLKIQRTQQEDSAVYLCASRRAGTYNEQFFGPGTRLTVL.

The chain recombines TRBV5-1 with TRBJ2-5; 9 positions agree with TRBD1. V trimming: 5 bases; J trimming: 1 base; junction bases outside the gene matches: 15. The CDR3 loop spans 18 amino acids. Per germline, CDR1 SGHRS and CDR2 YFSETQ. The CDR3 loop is CASSPIPGQGAIQETQYF. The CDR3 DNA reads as TGCGCCAGCAGTCCAATCCCGGGACAGGGAGCGATCCAAGAGACCCAGTACTTC.

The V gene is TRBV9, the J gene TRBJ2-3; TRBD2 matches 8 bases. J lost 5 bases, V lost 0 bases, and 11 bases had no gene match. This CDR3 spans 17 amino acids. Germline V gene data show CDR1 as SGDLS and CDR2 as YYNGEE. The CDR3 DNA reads TGTGCCAGCAGCGTAGCCCTCGGGAGGGGAGGTAAAGATACGCAGTATTTT. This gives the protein CASSVALGRGGKDTQYF.

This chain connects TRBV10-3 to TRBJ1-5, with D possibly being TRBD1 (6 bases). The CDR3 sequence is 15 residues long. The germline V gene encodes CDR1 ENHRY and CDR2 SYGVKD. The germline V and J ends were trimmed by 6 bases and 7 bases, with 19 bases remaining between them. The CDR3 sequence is CAISRTGTGTQPQHF. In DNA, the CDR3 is TGTGCCATCAGCCGAACTGGCACAGGGACCCAGCCCCAGCATTTT.

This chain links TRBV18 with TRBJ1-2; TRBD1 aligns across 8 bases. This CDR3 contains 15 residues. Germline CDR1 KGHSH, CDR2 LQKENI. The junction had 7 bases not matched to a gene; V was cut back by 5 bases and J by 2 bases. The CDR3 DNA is TGTGCCAGCTCATGGGGCCAGGGGGCGAACTATGGCTACACCTTC. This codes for CASSWGQGANYGYTF.

The CDR3, as DNA: TGTGCCAGTAGTATGGGACAGGGACGATTTGAGAGCAATCAGCCCCAGCATTTT. Its protein product is CASSMGQGRFESNQPQHF. The V call is TRBV19, the J call TRBJ1-5; 9 bases agree with TRBD1. Per germline, CDR1 LNHDA and CDR2 SQIVND (reference sequence). This CDR3 has 18 residues. Trimming cost V 3 bases and J 1 base; bases outside gene matches: 10.

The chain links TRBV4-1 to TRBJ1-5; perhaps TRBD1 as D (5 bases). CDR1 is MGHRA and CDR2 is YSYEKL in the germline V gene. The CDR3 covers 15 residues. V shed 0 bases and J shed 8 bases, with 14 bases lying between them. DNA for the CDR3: TGCGCCAGCAGCCAAGAAATCTGGCAAGGGGAGCCCCAGCATTTT. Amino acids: CASSQEIWQGEPQHF.

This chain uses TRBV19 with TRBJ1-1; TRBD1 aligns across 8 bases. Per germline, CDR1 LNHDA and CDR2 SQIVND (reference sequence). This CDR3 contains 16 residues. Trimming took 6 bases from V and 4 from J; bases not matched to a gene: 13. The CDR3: CASRAADRGAGTEAFF. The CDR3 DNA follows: TGTGCCAGTAGAGCAGCCGACAGGGGCGCAGGCACTGAAGCTTTCTTT. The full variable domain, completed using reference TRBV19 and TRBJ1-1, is DGGITQSPKYLFRKEGQNVTLSCEQNLNHDAMYWYRQDPGQGLRLIYYSQIVNDFQKGDIAEGYSVSREKKESFPLTVTSAQKNPTAFYLCASRAADRGAGTEAFFGQGTRLTVV.

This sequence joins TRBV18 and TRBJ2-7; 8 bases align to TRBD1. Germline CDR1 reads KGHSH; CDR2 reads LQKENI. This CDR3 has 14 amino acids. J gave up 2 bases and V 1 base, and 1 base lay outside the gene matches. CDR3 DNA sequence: TGTGCCAGCTCACCACGACAGGGGACCTACGAGCAGTACTTC. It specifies CASSPRQGTYEQYF.

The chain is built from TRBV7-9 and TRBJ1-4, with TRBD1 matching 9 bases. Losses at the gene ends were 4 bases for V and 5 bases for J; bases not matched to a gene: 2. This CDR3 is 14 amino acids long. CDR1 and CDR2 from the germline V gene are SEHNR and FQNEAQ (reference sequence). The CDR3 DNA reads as TGTGCCAGCAGCTGGACAGGGGTGAATGAAAAACTGTTTTTT. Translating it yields CASSWTGVNEKLFF.

CDR3 sequence: CASSFRGSYEQYF. The CDR3 bases are TGTGCCAGCAGTTTCAGGGGGTCCTACGAGCAGTACTTC. The chain joins TRBV14 to TRBJ2-7; TRBD1 matches 7 bases. Germline CDR1 is SGHDN and CDR2 is FVKESK. The CDR3 extends over 13 amino acids. With 6 bases clipped from V and 1 base from J, the junction kept 3 bases outside the gene matches.

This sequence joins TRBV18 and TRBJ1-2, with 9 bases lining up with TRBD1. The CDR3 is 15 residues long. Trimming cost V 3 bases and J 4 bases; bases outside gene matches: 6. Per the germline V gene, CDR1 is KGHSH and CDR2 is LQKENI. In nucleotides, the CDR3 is TGTGCCAGCTCACCGGACGGACAGGGGAGCTATGGCTACACCTTC. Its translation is CASSPDGQGSYGYTF. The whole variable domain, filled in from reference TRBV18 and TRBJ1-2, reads NAGVMQNPRHLVRRRGQEARLRCSPMKGHSHVYWYRQLPEEGLKFMVYLQKENIIDESGMPKERFSAEFPKEGPSILRIQQVVRGDSAAYFCASSPDGQGSYGYTFGSGTRLTVV.

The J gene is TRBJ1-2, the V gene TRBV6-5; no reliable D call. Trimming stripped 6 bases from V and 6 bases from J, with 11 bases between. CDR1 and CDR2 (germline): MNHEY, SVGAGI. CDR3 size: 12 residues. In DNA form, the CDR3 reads TGTGCCAGCAGCTCCACTACAAATGGCTACACCTTC. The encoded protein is CASSSTTNGYTF.

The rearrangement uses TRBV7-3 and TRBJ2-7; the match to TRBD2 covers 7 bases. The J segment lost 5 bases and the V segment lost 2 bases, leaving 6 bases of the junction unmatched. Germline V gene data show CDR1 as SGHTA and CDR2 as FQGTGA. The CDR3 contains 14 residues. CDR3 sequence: CASSLQRGSDEQYF. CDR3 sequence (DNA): TGTGCCAGCAGCTTACAGCGGGGCTCTGACGAGCAGTACTTC.

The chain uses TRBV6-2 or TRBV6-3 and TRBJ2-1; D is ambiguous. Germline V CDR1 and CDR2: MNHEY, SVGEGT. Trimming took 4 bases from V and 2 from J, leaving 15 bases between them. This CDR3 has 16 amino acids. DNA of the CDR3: TGTGCCAGCAGTTCGGTCACGAAGAATGCCTACAATGAGCAGTTCTTC. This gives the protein CASSSVTKNAYNEQFF.

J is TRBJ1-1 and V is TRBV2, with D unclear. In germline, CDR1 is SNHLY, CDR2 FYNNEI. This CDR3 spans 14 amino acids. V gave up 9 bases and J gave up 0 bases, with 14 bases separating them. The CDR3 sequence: CAREARRMNTEAFF. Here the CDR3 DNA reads TGTGCCAGAGAGGCGCGCAGAATGAACACTGAAGCTTTCTTT.

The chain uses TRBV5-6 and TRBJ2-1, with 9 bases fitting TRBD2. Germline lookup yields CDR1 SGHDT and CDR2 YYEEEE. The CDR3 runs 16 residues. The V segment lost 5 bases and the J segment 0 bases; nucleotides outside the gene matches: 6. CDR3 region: CASRTSGLSSYNEQFF. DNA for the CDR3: TGTGCCAGCAGGACTAGCGGACTTAGCTCCTACAATGAGCAGTTCTTC.